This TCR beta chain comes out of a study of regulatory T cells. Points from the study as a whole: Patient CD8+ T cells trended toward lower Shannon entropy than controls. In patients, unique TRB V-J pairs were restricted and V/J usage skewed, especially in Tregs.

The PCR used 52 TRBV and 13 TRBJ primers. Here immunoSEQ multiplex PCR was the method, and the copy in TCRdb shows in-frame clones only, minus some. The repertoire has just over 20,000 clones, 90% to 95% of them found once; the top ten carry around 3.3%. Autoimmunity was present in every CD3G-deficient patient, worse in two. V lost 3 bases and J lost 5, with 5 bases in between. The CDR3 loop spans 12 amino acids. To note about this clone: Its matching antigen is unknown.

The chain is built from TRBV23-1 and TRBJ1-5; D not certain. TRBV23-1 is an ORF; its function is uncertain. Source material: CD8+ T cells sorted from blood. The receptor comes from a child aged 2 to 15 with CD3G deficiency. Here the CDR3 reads CASSQYYQPQHF. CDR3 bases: TGCGCCAGCAGTCAGTACTATCAGCCCCAGCATTTT.